Each of the 5 T cell receptor beta chains below was sequenced from the same sample in a study of T cells in Graves' hyperthyroidism and ophthalmopathy. Researchers amplified the TCR beta CDR3 regions from RNA transcripts. The TCR CDR3 first-round RT-PCR relied on the HTBI primer set. TCRdb fed the multiplex PCR reads into MiXCR, producing one record per CDR3 protein. The data hold 550,000 to 800,000 distinct CDR3 sequences, with about a sixth observed a single time. Sequencing was performed on blood. These receptors originate from a young man with Graves' hyperthyroidism.

This chain connects TRBV7-2 to TRBJ1-4; unclear D gene. Germline CDR1 is SGHTA and CDR2 is FQGNSA. This CDR3 has 14 residues. V lost 1 base to trimming and J lost 5 bases, with 8 bases between them. Here the CDR3 DNA reads TGTGCCAGCAGCTTAGACAGTTTCAATGAAAAACTGTTTTTT. Translation: CASSLDSFNEKLFF.

The table lists this clonotype with many counts. This rearrangement joins TRBV7-2 to TRBJ2-7; D is uncertain. V gave up 3 bases and J gave up 6 bases, with 6 bases separating them. Germline CDR1 SGHTA, CDR2 FQGNSA. The CDR3 runs 11 residues. The CDR3 DNA is TGTGCCAGCAGCTTGTATGGCGAGCAGTACTTC. It codes for CASSLYGEQYF.

This clonotype was seen more than once but under ten times. This chain joins TRBV10-3 and TRBJ1-5; possibly TRBD1 for D (5 bases). The V end was cut by 4 bases, the J end by 12 bases, with 19 bases between. The CDR3 covers 14 residues. Germline V CDR1 and CDR2: ENHRY, SYGVKD. Here the CDR3 reads CAISGAGDRADQHF. In DNA, the CDR3 is TGTGCCATCAGTGGAGCGGGGGATCGAGCTGACCAGCATTTT.

This clonotype was found many times. The V and J genes are TRBV6-5 and TRBJ1-5; unclear D gene. The CDR3 extends over 16 amino acids. Germline values: CDR1 MNHEY, CDR2 SVGAGI. Trimming left V 0 bases short and J 6 bases short, with 15 bases between. CDR3 nucleotides: TGTGCCAGCAGTTACTCGCAGCCAGGACTGGGTCAGCCCCAGCATTTT. This translates into CASSYSQPGLGQPQHF.

This clonotype has ten or more counts. The chain has TRBV30 and TRBJ2-7, with 7 bases lining up with TRBD1. CDR1 GTSNPN and CDR2 SVGIG come from the germline V gene (reference sequence). This CDR3 has 15 residues. V gave up 1 base and J gave up 2 bases; unmatched junction bases: 8. CDR3: CAWSADRVRAYEQYF. CDR3 sequence (DNA): TGTGCCTGGAGTGCTGACAGGGTAAGGGCCTACGAGCAGTACTTC.